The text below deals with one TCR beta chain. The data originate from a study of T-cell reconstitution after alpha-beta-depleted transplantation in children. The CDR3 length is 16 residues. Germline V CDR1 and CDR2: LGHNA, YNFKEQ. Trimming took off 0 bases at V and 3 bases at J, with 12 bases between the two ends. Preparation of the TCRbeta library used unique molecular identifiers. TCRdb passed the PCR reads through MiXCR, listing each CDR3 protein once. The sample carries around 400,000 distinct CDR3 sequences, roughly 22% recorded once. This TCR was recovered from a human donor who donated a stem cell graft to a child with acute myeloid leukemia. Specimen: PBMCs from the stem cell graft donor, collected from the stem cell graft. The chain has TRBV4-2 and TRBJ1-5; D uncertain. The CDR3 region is CASSQDLRGSNQPQHF. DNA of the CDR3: TGTGCCAGCAGCCAAGATCTGCGGGGTTCCAATCAGCCCCAGCATTTT.